This TCR beta chain appears in the sequencing data of a study of T cell responses to AZD1222 COVID-19 vaccine. Profiling relied on immunoSEQ multiplex PCR, and the TCRdb table lists in-frame clones only, not all of them. The sample records roughly 100,000 clones, roughly 86% being singletons. As regards this clone: Its matching antigen is unknown.

Study findings and constraints: Nearly half of spike-specific TCRs reportedly target unmutated variant regions. Sampling captured repertoires only after the peak T cell response. Among vaccine-associated CD4 TCRs, coverage spanned spike, with dominance at 160-218 and 743-854. White British donors predominated, females outnumbered males, and clonal diversity was possibly underestimated.

This clonotype originated in an adult who received the MenACWY meningococcal vaccine as a control. Specimen: peripheral blood, collected 28 days after the second dose of the MenACWY control vaccine.

CDR3 nucleotide sequence: TGCGCCAGCAGCTTGGACACAGGGGTCCACTACGAGCAGTACTTC. Translated, it gives CASSLDTGVHYEQYF. The chain joins TRBV5-1 to TRBJ2-7; 7 positions agree with TRBD1. The CDR3 covers 15 residues. Trimming removed 0 bases from V and 3 bases from J; junction bases left unmatched: 6. Germline V lookup: CDR1 SGHRS, CDR2 YFSETQ.